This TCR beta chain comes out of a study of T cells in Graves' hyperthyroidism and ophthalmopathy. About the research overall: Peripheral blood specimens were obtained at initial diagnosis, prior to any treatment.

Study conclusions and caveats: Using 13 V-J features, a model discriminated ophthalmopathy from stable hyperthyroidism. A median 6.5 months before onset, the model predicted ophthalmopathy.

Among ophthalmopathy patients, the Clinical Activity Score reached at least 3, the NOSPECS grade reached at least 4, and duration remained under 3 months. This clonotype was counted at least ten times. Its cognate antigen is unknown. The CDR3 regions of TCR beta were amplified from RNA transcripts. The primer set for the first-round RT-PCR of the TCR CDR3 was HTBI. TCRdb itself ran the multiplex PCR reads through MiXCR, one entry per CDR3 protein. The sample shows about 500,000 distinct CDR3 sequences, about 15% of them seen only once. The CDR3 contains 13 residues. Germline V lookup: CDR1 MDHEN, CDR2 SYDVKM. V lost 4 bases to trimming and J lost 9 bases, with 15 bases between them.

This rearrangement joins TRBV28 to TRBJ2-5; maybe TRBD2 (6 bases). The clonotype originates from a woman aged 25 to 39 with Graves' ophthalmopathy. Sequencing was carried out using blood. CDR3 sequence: CASSSGLRGAQYF. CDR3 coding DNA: TGTGCCAGCAGTTCGGGACTTAGAGGGGCCCAGTACTTC.